These 13 T cell receptor beta chains were all obtained from the same sample, sequenced in a study of T cell responses to AZD1222 COVID-19 vaccine. Some clones are missing from TCRdb's copy, which holds only in-frame ones; the method was immunoSEQ multiplex PCR. The table lists tens of thousands of clones, 89% of them singletons. Source: peripheral blood, taken on day 0 of MenACWY control vaccination. The receptors were sampled from an adult in good health.

This clone came up once. The V gene is TRBV19, the J gene TRBJ1-1, with D tentatively TRBD1 (5 bases). CDR3 size: 15 residues. Germline V CDR1 and CDR2: LNHDA, SQIVND (reference sequence). Trimming took 4 bases from V and 1 from J, leaving 13 bases between them. The CDR3 spells CASSRMDIPNTEAFF. DNA for the CDR3: TGTGCCAGTAGTAGGATGGACATACCGAACACTGAAGCTTTCTTT.

This rearrangement joins TRBV28 to TRBJ1-1; D perhaps matches TRBD1 (5 bases). The germline gives CDR1 MDHEN, CDR2 SYDVKM. The CDR3 is made up of 13 amino acids. Trimming took 5 bases from V and 0 from J, leaving 7 bases between them. DNA of the CDR3: TGTGCCAGCAGTGGGGCCCTGAACACTGAAGCTTTCTTT. It specifies CASSGALNTEAFF.

This clone was detected once. The gene calls are TRBV14 and TRBJ2-5; D may match TRBD1 or TRBD2 (5 bases each). This CDR3 comprises 16 residues. CDR1 SGHDN and CDR2 FVKESK come from the germline V gene. Trimming shortened V by 2 bases and J by 5 bases, and 18 bases separated the two germline ends. The CDR3 coding sequence is TGTGCCAGCAGCCAACCCGGGACCCATATGTCGGAGACCCAGTACTTC. It translates to CASSQPGTHMSETQYF.

V is TRBV29-1 and J is TRBJ2-1; 8 nucleotides align to TRBD2. This CDR3 has 12 residues. Trimming at V came to 6 bases and at J to 8 bases, leaving 6 bases not matched to a gene. The V gene's germline CDR1 is SQVTM and CDR2 ANQGSEA. In nucleotides, the CDR3 is TGCAGCGTCGGACTAGCTGGGGATGAGCAGTTCTTC. Amino acids: CSVGLAGDEQFF.

This CDR3 is CASSQTEADTQYF. DNA of the CDR3: TGTGCCAGCAGCCAAACAGAGGCAGATACGCAGTATTTT. The chain has TRBV6-2 or TRBV6-3 and TRBJ2-3; D is uncertain. The CDR3 is 13 residues long. Germline loops: CDR1 MNHEY, CDR2 SVGEGT. Deletions cut 6 bases from V and 4 bases from J, with 11 bases between.

The J gene is TRBJ2-2, the V gene TRBV5-1; weak D call: TRBD2 (5 bases). The germline CDR1 and CDR2 sequences are SGHRS and YFSETQ. The CDR3 totals 16 residues. With 2 bases removed from V and 0 bases from J, the gap between germline ends came to 11 bases. CDR3 region: CASSLDGLTNTGELFF. CDR3 coding DNA: TGCGCCAGCAGCTTAGATGGACTCACGAACACCGGGGAGCTGTTTTTT.

The chain combines TRBV7-9 with TRBJ1-1; 7 nucleotides align to TRBD1. V shed 2 bases, J shed 0 bases, and the junction held 0 bases outside the gene matches. The V gene's germline CDR1 is SEHNR and CDR2 FQNEAQ (reference sequence). The CDR3 extends over 14 amino acids. This CDR3 reads CASSLTGVNTEAFF. The CDR3, as DNA: TGTGCCAGCAGCTTAACAGGGGTGAACACTGAAGCTTTCTTT.

With respect to this clone: At one boundary the junction diverges from the germline segment, which might be a read error. The chain recombines TRBV10-3 with TRBJ2-7; 7 bases agree with TRBD2. The germline V gene encodes CDR1 ENHRY and CDR2 SYGVKD. This CDR3 has 16 residues. CDR3 sequence: CAISQSPWGGTYEQYF. CDR3 bases: TGTGCCATCAGTCAGTCCCCTTGGGGGGGAACCTACGAGCAGTACTTC.

The chain couples TRBV30 to TRBJ2-6, with unresolved D. CDR1 and CDR2 (germline): GTSNPN, SVGIG (reference sequence). V was cut by 4 bases and J by 0 bases, with 7 bases left in between. The CDR3 has 14 amino acids. CDR3 DNA: TGTGCCTGGACTTTCGGCTCTGGGGCCAACGTCCTGACTTTC. Protein sequence: CAWTFGSGANVLTF.

The chain uses TRBV9 and TRBJ1-1; TRBD1 agrees at 12 bases. The CDR3 runs to 16 residues. V shed 3 bases, J shed 5 bases, and the junction held 8 bases outside the gene matches. In germline, CDR1 is SGDLS, CDR2 YYNGEE. The CDR3 DNA sequence: TGTGCCAGCAGCGGCCGGGACAGGGGGCGACATACTGAAGCTTTCTTT. Protein: CASSGRDRGRHTEAFF.

This sequence joins TRBV27 and TRBJ2-3; unclear D gene. V gave up 4 bases and J gave up 5 bases, with 10 bases separating them. The germline V gene encodes CDR1 MNHEY and CDR2 SMNVEV (reference sequence). The CDR3 sequence is 13 residues long. DNA of the CDR3: TGTGCCAGCAGTTATACCCATAGAGATACGCAGTATTTT. It codes for CASSYTHRDTQYF.

The rearrangement joins TRBV4-3 to TRBJ1-4, with a tentative D call TRBD1 (6 bases). The CDR3 spans 15 residues. V was pared by 3 bases and J by 7 bases, with 15 bases between. Germline-derived CDR1 and CDR2 are LGHNA and YSLEER. The CDR3 DNA follows: TGCGCCAGCAGCCACTCACCTGGGGGGGCTGAAAAACTGTTTTTT. It translates to CASSHSPGGAEKLFF.

V gene TRBV7-2 combines with J gene TRBJ2-7; TRBD2 matches at 10 bases. Germline CDR1 is SGHTA and CDR2 is FQGNSA. J gave up 3 bases and V 5 bases, and 13 bases lay outside the gene matches. The CDR3 length is 17 residues. The CDR3 DNA sequence: TGTGCCAGCAGCCAAAGCCCTAGCGGGGGTTTTCTCTACGAGCAGTACTTC. As protein: CASSQSPSGGFLYEQYF.